The 10 T cell receptor beta chains below were found in one sample sequenced in a study of cytomegalovirus exposure and HLA in healthy donors. Use of 60 Vbeta and 13 Jbeta primers characterized the PCR. Assay used: immunoSEQ multiplex PCR; TCRdb lists only in-frame clones, some missing. Among roughly 180,000 clones listed, 84% were seen once. The sample taken for sequencing was PBMCs. The source is a girl between 10 and 17 years old in good health and CMV-seropositive.

The chain combines TRBV18 with TRBJ1-1; 9 nucleotides line up with TRBD1. Germline CDR1 KGHSH, CDR2 LQKENI. The CDR3 spans 15 residues. V shed 2 bases, J shed 4 bases, and the junction held 5 bases outside the gene matches. CDR3 sequence: CASSPGTGGLTEAFF. CDR3 nucleotides: TGTGCCAGCTCACCAGGCACAGGGGGCCTCACTGAAGCTTTCTTT.

The chain combines TRBV7-8 with TRBJ2-2; D is uncertain. The V end was cut by 4 bases, the J end by 2 bases, with 11 bases between. The CDR3 is 15 residues long. Germline V lookup: CDR1 SGHVS, CDR2 FQNEAQ. CDR3 in amino acids: CASSSHGRNTGELFF. The CDR3 coding sequence is TGTGCCAGCAGCTCCCACGGTAGAAACACCGGGGAGCTGTTTTTT. Using reference TRBV7-8 and TRBJ2-2 for the parts outside the CDR3, the full variable domain is GAGVSQSPRYKVAKRGQDVALRCDPISGHVSLFWYQQALGQGPEFLTYFQNEAQLDKSGLPSDRFFAERPEGSVSTLKIQRTQQEDSAVYLCASSSHGRNTGELFFGEGSRLTVL.

The chain joins TRBV14 to TRBJ1-4; no firm D call. V was cut by 5 bases and J by 0 bases, with 16 bases left in between. CDR1 and CDR2 from the germline V gene are SGHDN and FVKESK. CDR3 length: 17 amino acids. CDR3 amino acids: CASSSIFDTATNEKLFF. As DNA, the CDR3 is TGTGCCAGCAGCTCGATATTTGACACCGCAACTAATGAAAAACTGTTTTTT.

For this clone: Distinct nucleotide sequences in the sample also encode this CDR3. The gene calls are TRBV5-1 and TRBJ1-1, with D unclear. Trimming stripped 6 bases from V and 1 base from J, with 10 bases between. This CDR3 has 13 residues. The germline gives CDR1 SGHRS, CDR2 YFSETQ. The CDR3 protein is CASKTLSNTEAFF. DNA for the CDR3: TGCGCCAGCAAGACTTTATCGAACACTGAAGCTTTCTTT.

The rearrangement uses TRBV18 and TRBJ2-7; 7 bases are a match to TRBD1. Germline V lookup: CDR1 KGHSH, CDR2 LQKENI. J gave up 6 bases and V 8 bases, and 13 bases lay outside the gene matches. There are 14 residues in the CDR3. CDR3 in amino acids: CASARGPLGGEQYF. The CDR3 DNA reads TGTGCCAGCGCAAGGGGGCCCCTGGGTGGCGAGCAGTACTTC.

V is TRBV5-1 and J is TRBJ1-6; TRBD1 matches 11 bases. This CDR3 comprises 18 residues. J gave up 8 bases and V 4 bases, and 14 bases lay outside the gene matches. Germline V gene data show CDR1 as SGHRS and CDR2 as YFSETQ. This CDR3 is CASSLMMTGTGGDSPLHF. In DNA, the CDR3 is TGCGCCAGCAGCCTTATGATGACCGGGACAGGGGGGGATTCACCCCTCCACTTT.

The V gene is TRBV5-4, the J gene TRBJ1-2; TRBD1 agrees at 10 bases. The CDR3 spans 16 residues. Germline CDR1 SGHNT, CDR2 YYREEE (reference sequence). V dropped 2 bases and J dropped 6; count of bases not matched to a gene: 10. CDR3 protein: CASSFSAGTGVDGYTF. The CDR3 DNA sequence: TGTGCCAGCAGCTTTTCGGCCGGGACAGGGGTGGATGGCTACACCTTC. The entire variable domain, with the rest obtained from reference TRBV5-4 and TRBJ1-2, is as follows: ETGVTQSPTHLIKTRGQQVTLRCSSQSGHNTVSWYQQALGQGPQFIFQYYREEENGRGNFPPRFSGLQFPNYSSELNVNALELDDSALYLCASSFSAGTGVDGYTFGSGTRLTVV.

The rearrangement links TRBV30 to TRBJ1-2, with a weak D call TRBD1 (6 bases). The V end lost 2 bases, the J end lost 13 bases, and 14 bases lay between the germline ends. Germline V gives CDR1 GTSNPN, CDR2 SVGIG (reference sequence). This CDR3 region has 11 residues. The CDR3 DNA reads TGTGCCTGGAGTAACAGGGTCGTAAGCACCTTC. Translating it yields CAWSNRVVSTF.

V and J are TRBV27 and TRBJ2-3; D is possibly TRBD1 (5 bases). V was clipped by 4 bases and J by 14 bases, with 19 bases between them. Germline V gives CDR1 MNHEY, CDR2 SMNVEV (reference sequence). This CDR3 region has 13 residues. The CDR3 sequence: CASSYVAGILRYF. The CDR3 DNA follows: TGTGCCAGCAGTTACGTCGCAGGGATTTTACGGTATTTT.

The count of this clone is one. This chain connects TRBV6-5 to TRBJ1-1, with 10 positions matching TRBD1. Per the germline V gene, CDR1 is MNHEY and CDR2 is SVGAGI. This CDR3 contains 12 residues. The V segment lost 5 bases and the J segment 11 bases; nucleotides outside the gene matches: 5. CDR3 amino acids: CASSLDRGLAFF. CDR3 in DNA: TGTGCCAGCAGTCTCGACAGGGGGCTGGCTTTCTTT.